The entry below describes one TCR beta chain. This sample stems from a study of blood T cell repertoires in COVID-19. Study as a whole: Specimens from acute and convalescent COVID-19 originated in the United States, Italy and Spain. PBMCs, B-cell-depleted T cells, or T cells were the source of the cDNA or gDNA that made up the material.

This CDR3 contains 14 residues. Trimming took 4 bases from V and 10 from J; bases not matched to a gene: 9. Germline V gives CDR1 MDHEN, CDR2 SYDVKM. The data were produced by immunoSEQ multiplex PCR, yet TCRdb's version contains in-frame clones alone and is incomplete. In the table there are over 45,000 clones, around nine tenths of which are singletons. The sequenced material came from peripheral blood. The TCR sequence derives from a man over 45 with active COVID-19. The chain has TRBV28 and TRBJ1-4; 7 bases line up with TRBD1. The CDR3 nucleotides read TGTGCCAGCAGTTCGGACAGGTCGACCGGAAAACTGTTTTTT. Translation gives CASSSDRSTGKLFF.